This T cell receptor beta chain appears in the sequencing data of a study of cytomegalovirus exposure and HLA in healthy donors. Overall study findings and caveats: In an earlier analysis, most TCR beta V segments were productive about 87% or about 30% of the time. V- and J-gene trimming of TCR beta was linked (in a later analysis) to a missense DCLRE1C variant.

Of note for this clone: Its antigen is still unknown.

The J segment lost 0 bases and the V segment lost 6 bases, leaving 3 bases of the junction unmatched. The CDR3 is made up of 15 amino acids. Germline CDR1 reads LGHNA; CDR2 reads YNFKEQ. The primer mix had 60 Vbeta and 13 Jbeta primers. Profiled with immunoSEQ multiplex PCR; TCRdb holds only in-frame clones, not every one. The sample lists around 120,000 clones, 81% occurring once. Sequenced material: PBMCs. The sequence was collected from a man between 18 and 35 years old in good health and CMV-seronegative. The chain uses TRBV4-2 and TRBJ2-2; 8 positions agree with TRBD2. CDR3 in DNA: TGTGCCAGCAGGGGAGCGGGGGCGAACACCGGGGAGCTGTTTTTT. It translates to CASRGAGANTGELFF.